This TCR beta chain was observed in a study of T cell responses to AZD1222 COVID-19 vaccine (dated by TCRdb to the early 2020s). Regarding the research as a whole: TCR sequencing was performed for about 250 trial participants, of whom some 200 were given two doses of AZD1222 and some 26 were given two doses of MenACWY control vaccine. Trial participants were enrolled into age subgroups of 18-55, 56-69 and 70-plus years, which contained roughly 150, 30 and 60 TCR-sequenced participants, respectively.

The germline V gene sets CDR1 to SGHRS and CDR2 to YFSETQ. The cysteine opens and the phenylalanine closes a CDR3 of 14 amino acids. Only CDR3 DNA remains: 42 bases, in frame from the first base. The V end gives up 3 bases and the J end 5 bases, leaving 6 bases in the junction not matched to a gene. Study-level results and caveats: Conclusions about previously exposed vaccinees are limited, since just a handful of AZD1222 recipients were seropositive for SARS-CoV-2 at baseline. In the small 56-69-year group, the increase in depth fell short of significance, most likely because of low power. Vaccine-associated CD4 TCRs spanned the whole spike protein, with dominant responses in regions 160-218 and 743-854. Reportedly, close to half of the unique spike-specific TCRs recognized epitopes lying outside the regions that are mutated in the B.1.351 and B.1.1.7 variants. Participants were mostly white British and included more females than males, and it was suggested by the authors that clonal diversity may have been underestimated. A significant rise in spike-specific TCR breadth and depth was observed after two AZD1222 doses relative to day 0 and relative to MenACWY recipients. Because no day 14 peak-response samples were available, repertoires were characterized only after the peak T cell response.

The sample's time point label, decoded: about 28 days (+/-7) after the second vaccine dose. AZD1222 recipients whose second dose came at about 4 weeks and those whose second dose came at about 12 weeks were combined into one group, since spike-specific TCR depth and breadth did not differ between the two schedules. Samples from vaccinated people were obtained from the UK trials COV001 and COV002, which included a single-blind randomized controlled phase 2/3 trial of AZD1222 (ChAdOx1 nCoV-19) in healthy adults. For TCRbeta chain sequencing, PBMC samples from trial participants were taken at day 0 and at day 28 after the second dose. This clone has only a few counts. Its specific antigen is unknown. Base qualities are not provided; no much larger clone lies one nucleotide away. The CDR3 regions of human TCRbeta chains were subjected to immunosequencing. The authors processed their data as follows. TCRs in the repertoires were matched against a reference library of SARS-CoV-2-specific TCRs that had been generated with the MIRA antigen-specificity platform. Breadth was defined as the fraction of unique TCRs that were SARS-CoV-2-associated, and depth was defined as the fraction of total T cells that were SARS-CoV-2-associated. Using the MIRA data, each spike-specific TCR was assigned both to the spike region to which the TCR was reactive and to a CD4 or CD8 class. Log10-transformed breadth and depth values were compared by one-way ANOVA with Sidak's multiple comparisons tests. The clones in this table, taken by TCRdb from immuneACCESS, are in-frame only. Not every clone is retained; where verified, under half of the shortfall comes from an unresolved V gene, and the cause of the rest is unknown. V, J and clone size are those of that table, while D and trimming were read from the DNA. This sample has under 200,000 clones in its table, and 70% to 90% of those were observed once. The top ten constitute 1.1% of the sample.

Specimen: peripheral blood, collected 28 days after the second AZD1222 dose. The chain uses TRBV5-1 and TRBJ2-7, with TRBD1 identical over 9 junction bases. This receptor was taken from an adult who received the AZD1222 COVID-19 vaccine. Here is the DNA: TGCGCCAGCAGCTGGGGACAGGGCATCCACGAGCAGTACTTC. Its translation reads: CASSWGQGIHEQYF.